Listed below are T cell receptor beta chains from one sample, sequenced in a study of blood T cell repertoires in COVID-19. Repertoires were generated with immunoSEQ multiplex PCR, while TCRdb's copy carries only in-frame clones and drops some. The table shows about 170,000 clones, with 65% to 85% occurring only once. The specimen sequenced was peripheral blood. All receptors come from a man aged 65-85 years with active or convalescent COVID-19. CDR3s include the opening cysteine and the closing phenylalanine or tryptophan. D genes are given only for firm matches. Size is omitted from some rows. Given values are once, few, many or a class for expanded clones.

>TRBV5-1|TRBJ2-7|-|TRBD1
CATTEGANSYEQYF
TGCGCCACCACCGAGGGGGCCAACTCCTACGAGCAGTACTTC
>TRBV18|TRBJ2-7|once|-
CASSRVGQQLYEQYF
TGTGCCAGCTCAAGGGTGGGGCAGCAGCTCTACGAGCAGTACTTC
>TRBV29-1|TRBJ2-1|-|-
CSVEDSGRGGNNEQFF
TGCAGCGTTGAAGATTCGGGCAGGGGTGGAAACAATGAGCAGTTCTTC
>TRBV6-2/TRBV6-3|TRBJ1-3|-|-
CASSRTTGSGNTIYF
TGTGCCAGCAGCCGCACTACAGGGTCCGGAAACACCATATATTTT
>TRBV6-5|TRBJ1-2|-|-
CASSYGAGTHNYGYTF
TGTGCCAGCAGTTACGGTGCAGGAACACATAACTATGGCTACACCTTC
>TRBV6-5|TRBJ1-6|-|-
CASYFRERNSPLHF
TGTGCCAGCTATTTCCGGGAGCGAAATTCACCCCTCCACTTT
>TRBV6-5|TRBJ1-2|-|TRBD1
CASSYSDRADYGYTF
TGTGCCAGCAGTTACTCGGACAGGGCGGACTATGGCTACACCTTC
>TRBV7-9|TRBJ1-1|-|-
CASSLAGANTEAFF
TGTGCCAGCAGCTTAGCAGGGGCGAACACTGAAGCTTTCTTT
>TRBV27|TRBJ2-5|-|TRBD2
CASSRTLAGGPQETQYF
TGTGCCAGCAGCAGAACCTTAGCGGGAGGCCCACAAGAGACCCAGTACTTC
>TRBV6-1|TRBJ2-1|-|TRBD2
CASSFTSGVYNEQFF
TGTGCCAGCAGTTTTACCAGCGGGGTGTACAATGAGCAGTTCTTC
>TRBV15|TRBJ1-2|few|-
CATSRDGTGRNYGYTF
TGTGCCACCAGCAGAGATGGCACAGGTAGAAACTATGGCTACACCTTC
>TRBV5-1|TRBJ1-5|-|TRBD1
CASSLGTGINQPQHF
TGCGCCAGCAGCTTGGGGACAGGGATCAATCAGCCCCAGCATTTT
>TRBV7-6|TRBJ2-2|-|-
CASSPKTLRISLTGELFF
TGTGCCAGCAGCCCAAAGACTCTCCGAATTTCGCTCACCGGGGAGCTGTTTTTT